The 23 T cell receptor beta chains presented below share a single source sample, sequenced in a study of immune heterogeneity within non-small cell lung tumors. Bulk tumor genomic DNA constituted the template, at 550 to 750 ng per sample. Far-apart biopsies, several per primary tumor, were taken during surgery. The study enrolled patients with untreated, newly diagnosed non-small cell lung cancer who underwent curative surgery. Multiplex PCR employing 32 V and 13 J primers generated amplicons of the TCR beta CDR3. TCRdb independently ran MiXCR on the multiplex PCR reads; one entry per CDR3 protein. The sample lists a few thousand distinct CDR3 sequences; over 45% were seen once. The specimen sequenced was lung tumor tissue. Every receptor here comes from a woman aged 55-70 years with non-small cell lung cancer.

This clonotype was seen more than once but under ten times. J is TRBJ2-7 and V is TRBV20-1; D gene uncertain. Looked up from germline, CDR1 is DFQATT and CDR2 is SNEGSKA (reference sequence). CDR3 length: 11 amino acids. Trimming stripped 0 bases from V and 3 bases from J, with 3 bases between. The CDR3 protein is CSARDLYEQYF. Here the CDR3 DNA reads TGCAGTGCTAGAGATCTCTACGAGCAGTACTTC.

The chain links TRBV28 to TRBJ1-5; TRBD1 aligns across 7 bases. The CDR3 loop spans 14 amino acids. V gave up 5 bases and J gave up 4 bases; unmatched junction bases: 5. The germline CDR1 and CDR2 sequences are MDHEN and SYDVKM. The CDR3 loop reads CASSPRQGNQPQHF. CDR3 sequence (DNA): TGTGCCAGCAGTCCTCGACAGGGTAATCAGCCCCAGCATTTT.

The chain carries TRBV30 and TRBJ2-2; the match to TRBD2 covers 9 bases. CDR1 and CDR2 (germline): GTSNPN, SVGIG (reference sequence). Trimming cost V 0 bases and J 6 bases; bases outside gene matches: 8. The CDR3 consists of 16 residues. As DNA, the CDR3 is TGTGCCTGGAGTGTAGGGATAGCGGGAGCCCCCGGGGAGCTGTTTTTT. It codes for CAWSVGIAGAPGELFF.

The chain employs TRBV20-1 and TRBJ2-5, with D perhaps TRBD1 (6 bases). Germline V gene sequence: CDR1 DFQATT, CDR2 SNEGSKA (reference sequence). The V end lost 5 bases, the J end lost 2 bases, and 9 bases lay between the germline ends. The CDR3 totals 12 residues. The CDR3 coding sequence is TGCAGTGCTGACAGGAGTCAAGAGACCCAGTACTTC. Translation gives CSADRSQETQYF.

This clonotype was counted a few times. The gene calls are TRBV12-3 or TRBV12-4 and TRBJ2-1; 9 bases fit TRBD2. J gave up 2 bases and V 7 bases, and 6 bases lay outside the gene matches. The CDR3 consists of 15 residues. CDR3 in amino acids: CASTKLAGPYNEQFF. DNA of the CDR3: TGTGCCAGCACCAAACTAGCGGGCCCCTACAATGAGCAGTTCTTC.

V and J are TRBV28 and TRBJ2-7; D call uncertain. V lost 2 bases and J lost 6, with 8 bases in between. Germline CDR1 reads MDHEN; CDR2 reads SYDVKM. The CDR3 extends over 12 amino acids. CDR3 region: CASSLNPAEQYF. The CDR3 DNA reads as TGTGCCAGCAGTTTAAACCCTGCCGAGCAGTACTTC.

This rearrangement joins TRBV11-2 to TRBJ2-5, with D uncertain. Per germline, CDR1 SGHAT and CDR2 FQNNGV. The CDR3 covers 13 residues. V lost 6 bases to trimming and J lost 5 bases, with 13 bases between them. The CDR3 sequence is CASSRPTKETQYF. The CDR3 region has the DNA TGTGCCAGCAGTCGACCCACTAAGGAGACCCAGTACTTC.

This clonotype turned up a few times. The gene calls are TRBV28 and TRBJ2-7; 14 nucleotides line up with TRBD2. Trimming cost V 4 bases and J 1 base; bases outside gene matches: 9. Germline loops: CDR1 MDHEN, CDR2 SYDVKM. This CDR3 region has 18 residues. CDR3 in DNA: TGTGCCAGCAGTTACCAGTTGGGACTAGCGGGAGCTTCCTACGAGCAGTACTTC. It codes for CASSYQLGLAGASYEQYF.

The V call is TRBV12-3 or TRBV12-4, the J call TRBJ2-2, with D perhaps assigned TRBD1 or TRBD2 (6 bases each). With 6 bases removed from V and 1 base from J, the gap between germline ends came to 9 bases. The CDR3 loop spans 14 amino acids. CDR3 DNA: TGTGCCAGCAGGGAGGGACAGAACACCGGGGAGCTGTTTTTT. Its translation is CASREGQNTGELFF.

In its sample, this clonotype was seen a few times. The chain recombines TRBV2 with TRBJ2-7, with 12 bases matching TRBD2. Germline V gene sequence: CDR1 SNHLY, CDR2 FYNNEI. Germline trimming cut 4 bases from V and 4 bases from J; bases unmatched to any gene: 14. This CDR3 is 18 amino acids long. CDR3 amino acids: CASSVPGPTSGSLYEQYF. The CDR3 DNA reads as TGTGCCAGCAGTGTACCTGGCCCGACTAGCGGGAGTTTGTACGAGCAGTACTTC.

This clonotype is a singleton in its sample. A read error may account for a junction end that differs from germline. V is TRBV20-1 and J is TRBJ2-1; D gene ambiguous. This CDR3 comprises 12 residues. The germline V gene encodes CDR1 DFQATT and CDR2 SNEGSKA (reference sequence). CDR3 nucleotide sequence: TGCAGTGCTAGGCTGCGGATCAATGGGCAGTTCTTC. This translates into CSARLRINGQFF.

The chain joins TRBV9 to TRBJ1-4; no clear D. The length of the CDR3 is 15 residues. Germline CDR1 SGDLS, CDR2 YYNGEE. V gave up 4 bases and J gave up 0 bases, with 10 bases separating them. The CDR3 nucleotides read TGTGCCAGCAGCCCTTCAGAGGCAACTAATGAAAAACTGTTTTTT. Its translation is CASSPSEATNEKLFF.

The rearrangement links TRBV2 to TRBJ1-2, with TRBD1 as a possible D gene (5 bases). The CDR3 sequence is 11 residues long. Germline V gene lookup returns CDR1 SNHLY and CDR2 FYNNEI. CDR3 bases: TGTGTCACCCGGGACTTCTGTGGCTACACCTTC. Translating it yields CVTRDFCGYTF. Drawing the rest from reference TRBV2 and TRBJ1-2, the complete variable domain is EPEVTQTPSHQVTQMGQEVILRCVPISNHLYFYWYRQILGQKVEFLVSFYNNEISEKSEIFDDQFSVERPDGSNFTLKIRSTKLEDSAMYFCVTRDFCGYTFGSGTRLTVV.

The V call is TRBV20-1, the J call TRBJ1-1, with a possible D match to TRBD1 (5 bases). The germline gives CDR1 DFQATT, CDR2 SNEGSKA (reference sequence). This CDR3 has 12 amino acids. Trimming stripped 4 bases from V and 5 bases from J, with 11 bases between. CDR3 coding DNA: TGCAGTGCTACCCAGGGTTATACTGAAGCTTTCTTT. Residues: CSATQGYTEAFF.

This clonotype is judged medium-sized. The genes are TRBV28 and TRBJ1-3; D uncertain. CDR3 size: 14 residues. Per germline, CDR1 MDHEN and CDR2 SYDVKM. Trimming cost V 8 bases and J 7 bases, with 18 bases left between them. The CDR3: CASQRDTFGNTIYF. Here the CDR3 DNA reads TGTGCCAGCCAAAGGGATACCTTCGGGAACACCATATATTTT.

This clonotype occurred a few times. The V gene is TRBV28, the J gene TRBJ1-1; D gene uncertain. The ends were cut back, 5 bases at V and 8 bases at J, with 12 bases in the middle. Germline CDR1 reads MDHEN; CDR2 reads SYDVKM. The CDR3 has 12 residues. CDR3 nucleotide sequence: TGTGCCAGCAGTCCAACCTTTAACGAAGCTTTCTTT. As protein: CASSPTFNEAFF.

In nucleotides, the CDR3 is TGTGCCAGCAAGGGACAAGCCTCCTACGAGCAGTACTTC. Encoded protein: CASKGQASYEQYF. V and J are TRBV28 and TRBJ2-7; D is perhaps TRBD1 (6 bases). The CDR3 length is 13 residues. V was clipped by 7 bases and J by 0 bases, with 10 bases between them. Per germline, CDR1 MDHEN and CDR2 SYDVKM.

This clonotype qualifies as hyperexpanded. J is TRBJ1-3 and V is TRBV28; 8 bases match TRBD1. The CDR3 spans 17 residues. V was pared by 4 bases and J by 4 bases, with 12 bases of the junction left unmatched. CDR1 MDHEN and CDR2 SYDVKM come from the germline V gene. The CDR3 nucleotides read TGTGCCAGCAGTTACCCCTTGGGACAGGCCCGAGGAAACACCATATATTTT. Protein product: CASSYPLGQARGNTIYF.

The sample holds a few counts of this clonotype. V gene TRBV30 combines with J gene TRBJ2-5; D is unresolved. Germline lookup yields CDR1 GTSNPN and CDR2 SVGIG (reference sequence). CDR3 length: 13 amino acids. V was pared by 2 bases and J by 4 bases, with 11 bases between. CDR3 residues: CAWSLVGRETQYF. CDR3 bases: TGTGCCTGGAGTCTTGTTGGAAGAGAGACCCAGTACTTC.

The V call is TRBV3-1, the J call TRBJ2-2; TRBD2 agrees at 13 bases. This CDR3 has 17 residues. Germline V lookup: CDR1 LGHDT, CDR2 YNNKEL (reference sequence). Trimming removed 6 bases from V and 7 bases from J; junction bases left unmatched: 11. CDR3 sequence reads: CASSRGLAGANGGELFF. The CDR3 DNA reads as TGTGCCAGCAGTCGCGGACTAGCGGGAGCGAACGGCGGGGAGCTGTTTTTT.

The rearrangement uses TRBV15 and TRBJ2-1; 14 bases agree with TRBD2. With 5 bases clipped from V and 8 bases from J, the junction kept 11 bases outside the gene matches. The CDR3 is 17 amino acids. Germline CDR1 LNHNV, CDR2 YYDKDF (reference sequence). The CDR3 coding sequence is TGTGCCACCAGCCGGCACCCCGGGACTAGCGGGAGCTATGAGCAGTTCTTC. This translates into CATSRHPGTSGSYEQFF.

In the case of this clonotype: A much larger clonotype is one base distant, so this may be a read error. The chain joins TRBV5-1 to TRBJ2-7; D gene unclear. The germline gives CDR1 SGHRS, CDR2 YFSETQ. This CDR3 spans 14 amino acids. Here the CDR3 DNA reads TGCGCCAGCAGCTTATCGGTCACCTCCTACGATCAGTACTTC. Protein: CASSLSVTSYDQYF.

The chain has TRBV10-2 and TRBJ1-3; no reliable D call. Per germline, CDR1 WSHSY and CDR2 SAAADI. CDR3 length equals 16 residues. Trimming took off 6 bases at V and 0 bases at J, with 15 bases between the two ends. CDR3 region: CASSEREQISGNTIYF. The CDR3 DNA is TGCGCCAGCAGCGAAAGGGAGCAGATCTCTGGAAACACCATATATTTT.